One sample yielded the 2 T cell receptor beta chains listed below, sequenced in a study of response to subunit inactivated influenza vaccine. MiXCR, run by TCRdb on the RT-PCR reads, gives a single entry per CDR3 protein. Of roughly 460,000 distinct CDR3 sequences in the sample, about 10% were seen once. The input for sequencing was PBMCs from blood, taken more than 35 days after vaccination. All receptors derive from a man in his fifties or sixties who received an inactivated influenza vaccine.

This clonotype was detected many times. The rearrangement links TRBV20-1 to TRBJ1-2; TRBD1 is a possible D gene (5 bases). The CDR3 covers 14 residues. The V end lost 0 bases, the J end lost 7 bases, and 15 bases lay between the germline ends. Per the germline V gene, CDR1 is DFQATT and CDR2 is SNEGSKA (reference sequence). In DNA form, the CDR3 reads TGCAGTGCTAGAGAGCCAGGACCAGGGCTTGGCTACACCTTC. This sequence encodes CSAREPGPGLGYTF.

This clonotype showed up many times. The CDR3 nucleotides are TGTGCCAGCAGAGGTACCCAGGACAGGACAGATACGCAGTATTTT. Amino acids: CASRGTQDRTDTQYF. The chain joins TRBV7-9 to TRBJ2-3, with 7 positions matching TRBD1. This CDR3 region has 15 residues. Germline V CDR1 and CDR2: SEHNR, FQNEAQ (reference sequence). V gave up 6 bases and J gave up 3 bases; unmatched junction bases: 9.